Listed here are 24 T cell receptor beta chains from one sample, sequenced in a study of CD8+ T cells in alopecia areata. Extracted RNA was reverse transcribed into cDNA, the sequencing template. Clones were read by immunoSEQ multiplex PCR, and TCRdb kept only the in-frame ones, dropping some. Found here are under 200,000 clones, 50% to 65% of them singletons; the top ten hold 13% to 15%. Treatment meaning: oral pan-JAK inhibitor, 5-10 mg twice daily. Sequencing was performed on CD4+ T cells sorted from blood, taken at week 24, from a patient treated with tofacitinib. These receptors were taken from a human donor with alopecia areata.

The V and J genes are TRBV5-1 and TRBJ2-2; 7 bases map to TRBD1. Germline CDR1 SGHRS, CDR2 YFSETQ. CDR3 size: 16 residues. V gave up 0 bases and J gave up 0 bases; unmatched junction bases: 2. The CDR3 nucleotides read TGCGCCAGCAGCTTGGTCACAGGGGCGAACACCGGGGAGCTGTTTTTT. This translates into CASSLVTGANTGELFF. Full variable domain (rest looked up from reference TRBV5-1 and TRBJ2-2): KAGVTQTPRYLIKTRGQQVTLSCSPISGHRSVSWYQQTPGQGLQFLFEYFSETQRNKGNFPGRFSGRQFSNSRSEMNVSTLELGDSALYLCASSLVTGANTGELFFGEGSRLTVL.

V is TRBV6-5 and J is TRBJ1-2; TRBD1 is a possible D gene (5 bases). The germline gives CDR1 MNHEY, CDR2 SVGAGI. The CDR3 covers 15 residues. Trimming stripped 1 base from V and 1 base from J, with 10 bases between. As DNA, the CDR3 is TGTGCCAGCAGTTACTGGGGGGATAGTAACTATGGCTACACCTTC. It encodes CASSYWGDSNYGYTF.

The chain carries TRBV29-1 and TRBJ1-6; possibly TRBD1 for D (6 bases). CDR1 and CDR2 (germline): SQVTM, ANQGSEA. CDR3 length: 14 residues. Trimming took 6 bases from V and 5 from J, leaving 14 bases between them. The CDR3 spells CSVQGIGDNSPLHF. In DNA form, the CDR3 reads TGCAGCGTCCAGGGGATAGGCGATAATTCACCCCTCCACTTT.

This chain joins TRBV29-1 and TRBJ2-7; 11 bases line up with TRBD2. The CDR3 is 14 amino acids. CDR1 and CDR2 from the germline V gene are SQVTM and ANQGSEA. Losses at the gene ends were 3 bases for V and 3 bases for J; bases not matched to a gene: 4. The CDR3 loop is CSVETGTSGYEQYF. CDR3 nucleotide sequence: TGCAGCGTTGAGACCGGGACTAGCGGCTACGAGCAGTACTTC.

The chain recombines TRBV27 with TRBJ2-2; D unclear. The CDR3 has 14 residues. Germline values: CDR1 MNHEY, CDR2 SMNVEV (reference sequence). Trimming took 3 bases from V and 2 from J, leaving 7 bases between them. CDR3 DNA sequence: TGTGCCAGCAGTTTCCTTGGAAACACCGGGGAGCTGTTTTTT. As protein: CASSFLGNTGELFF.

The chain joins TRBV5-6 to TRBJ2-3; 8 nucleotides line up with TRBD2. The CDR3 loop spans 15 amino acids. Germline V gene lookup returns CDR1 SGHDT and CDR2 YYEEEE. Trimming removed 4 bases from V and 3 bases from J; junction bases left unmatched: 7. CDR3 loop: CASSAEAGATDTQYF. The CDR3, as DNA: TGTGCCAGCAGCGCGGAAGCGGGGGCAACAGATACGCAGTATTTT.

The chain links TRBV2 to TRBJ2-2, with D perhaps assigned TRBD1 or TRBD2 (5 bases each). This CDR3 is built from 17 residues. Trimming took 7 bases from V and 2 from J, leaving 20 bases between them. Germline V gene sequence: CDR1 SNHLY, CDR2 FYNNEI. The CDR3 loop is CASNVQLGDRNTGELFF. The CDR3 DNA sequence: TGTGCCAGCAACGTCCAACTAGGGGACCGAAACACCGGGGAGCTGTTTTTT.

This rearrangement joins TRBV23-1 to TRBJ2-7; TRBD1 aligns across 7 bases. TRBV23-1 is an open reading frame whose function is uncertain. The J segment lost 2 bases and the V segment lost 0 bases, leaving 7 bases of the junction unmatched. The CDR3 is 16 residues long. CDR3 amino acids: CASSQSQQGTAYEQYF. The DNA for the CDR3 is TGCGCCAGCAGTCAATCCCAACAGGGGACAGCCTACGAGCAGTACTTC.

This clone showed up just once. The chain employs TRBV7-2 and TRBJ2-7, with D perhaps being TRBD1 or TRBD2 (5 bases each). The ends were cut back, 1 base at V and 9 bases at J, with 16 bases in the middle. The germline gives CDR1 SGHTA, CDR2 FQGNSA. The CDR3 consists of 14 residues. The CDR3 DNA reads as TGTGCCAGCAGCTTAGGGGGGTCGCAGTCAGGGCAGTACTTC. Protein: CASSLGGSQSGQYF.

V is TRBV5-1 and J is TRBJ2-1; 9 positions match TRBD2. The V gene end was trimmed by 6 bases and the J gene end by 6 bases; junction bases not matched to a gene: 10. Germline V gives CDR1 SGHRS, CDR2 YFSETQ. This CDR3 region has 15 residues. CDR3 sequence reads: CASTPQRGAFNEQFF. CDR3 bases: TGCGCCAGCACGCCTCAGCGGGGGGCATTCAATGAGCAGTTCTTC. Full variable domain (rest looked up from reference TRBV5-1 and TRBJ2-1): KAGVTQTPRYLIKTRGQQVTLSCSPISGHRSVSWYQQTPGQGLQFLFEYFSETQRNKGNFPGRFSGRQFSNSRSEMNVSTLELGDSALYLCASTPQRGAFNEQFFGPGTRLTVL.

Ten or more counts support this clone. The chain couples TRBV6-1 to TRBJ2-7; tentatively, D is TRBD2 (5 bases). The CDR3 is 14 residues long. Germline CDR1 MNHNS, CDR2 SASEGT. Trimming removed 10 bases at V and 2 bases at J, with 18 bases between. The CDR3: CATKRWAEAYEQYF. CDR3 DNA sequence: TGTGCCACGAAGAGATGGGCGGAGGCCTACGAGCAGTACTTC.

This chain joins TRBV5-1 and TRBJ2-3; D may be TRBD1 or TRBD2 (5 bases each). The V gene lost 4 bases and the J gene lost 2 bases, with 11 bases spanning the gap. Germline lookup yields CDR1 SGHRS and CDR2 YFSETQ. This CDR3 contains 14 residues. CDR3 coding DNA: TGCGCCAGCAGCGGGGACGGTACCACAGATACGCAGTATTTT. Its protein is CASSGDGTTDTQYF.

The rearrangement joins TRBV27 to TRBJ2-3; D possibly corresponds to TRBD2 (5 bases). The CDR3 has 17 amino acids. Between the trimmed V and J ends, which lost 2 bases and 2 bases, there was a span of 17 bases. Per germline, CDR1 MNHEY and CDR2 SMNVEV (reference sequence). CDR3 DNA sequence: TGTGCCAGCAGTTTAGGTCGAGGTCGTCTAGCCACAGATACGCAGTATTTT. Translating gives CASSLGRGRLATDTQYF.

This chain connects TRBV4-1 to TRBJ2-7; 9 bases are a match to TRBD1. Germline assignment: CDR1 MGHRA and CDR2 YSYEKL. The ends lost 2 bases at V and 2 bases at J; junction bases unmatched: 7. The CDR3 runs to 16 residues. The CDR3 loop is CASSQPTGGNPYEQYF. The CDR3 DNA is TGCGCCAGCAGCCAACCGACAGGGGGGAACCCCTACGAGCAGTACTTC.

V usage is TRBV7-9 and J usage is TRBJ2-5, with D perhaps TRBD1 (5 bases). Trimming stripped 2 bases from V and 2 bases from J, with 12 bases between. The CDR3 has 15 residues. CDR1 is SEHNR, CDR2 FQNEAQ, per germline (reference sequence). The CDR3 region is CASSLRGSKQETQYF. The CDR3 DNA follows: TGTGCCAGCAGCTTAAGGGGTAGCAAGCAAGAGACCCAGTACTTC.

This rearrangement joins TRBV7-3 to TRBJ1-6; 9 nucleotides align to TRBD1. The germline CDR1 and CDR2 sequences are SGHTA and FQGTGA. The CDR3 contains 15 residues. V dropped 5 bases and J dropped 7; count of bases not matched to a gene: 6. CDR3: CASSQQGARNSPLHF. Here the CDR3 DNA reads TGTGCCAGCAGCCAACAGGGGGCGAGAAATTCACCCCTCCACTTT.

This sequence joins TRBV6-1 and TRBJ2-7; no clear D gene. Per germline, CDR1 MNHNS and CDR2 SASEGT. V was cut by 7 bases and J by 2 bases, with 15 bases left in between. The CDR3 is made up of 14 amino acids. The CDR3 DNA is TGTGCCAGCACTGAGTTGCTAGAAGCCTACGAGCAGTACTTC. Protein product: CASTELLEAYEQYF.

This chain joins TRBV7-9 and TRBJ2-1; D remains unclear. Germline CDR1 is SEHNR and CDR2 is FQNEAQ (reference sequence). Deletions cut 3 bases from V and 8 bases from J, with 5 bases between. This CDR3 has 11 amino acids. The CDR3 DNA is TGTGCCAGCAGCTTTCTTGATGAGCAGTTCTTC. It encodes CASSFLDEQFF. The full variable domain, in which reference TRBV7-9 and TRBJ2-1 provide the parts outside the CDR3, is DTGVSQNPRHKITKRGQNVTFRCDPISEHNRLYWYRQTLGQGPEFLTYFQNEAQLEKSRLLSDRFSAERPKGSFSTLEIQRTEQGDSAMYLCASSFLDEQFFGPGTRLTVL.

Only one count was recorded for this clone. The gene calls are TRBV5-6 and TRBJ2-6; D gene unclear. The CDR3 loop spans 14 amino acids. Germline CDR1 SGHDT, CDR2 YYEEEE. V was cut by 4 bases and J by 2 bases, with 7 bases left in between. CDR3 sequence: CASSPTAGANVLTF. In DNA form, the CDR3 reads TGTGCCAGCAGCCCAACCGCTGGGGCCAACGTCCTGACTTTC.

This chain connects TRBV15 to TRBJ2-1; perhaps TRBD1 as D (7 bases). The CDR3 is 14 residues long. In germline, CDR1 is LNHNV, CDR2 YYDKDF (reference sequence). The V end was cut by 2 bases, the J end by 4 bases, with 9 bases between. The CDR3 nucleotides are TGTGCCACCAGCAGACAGGGGGGATACAATGAGCAGTTCTTC. It encodes CATSRQGGYNEQFF.

This rearrangement joins TRBV10-3 to TRBJ1-1; D remains ambiguous. CDR1 is ENHRY and CDR2 is SYGVKD in the germline V gene. Deletions cut 2 bases from V and 0 bases from J, with 4 bases between. There are 13 residues in the CDR3. The CDR3 is CAISEGVNTEAFF. The CDR3 nucleotides are TGTGCCATCAGTGAGGGAGTGAACACTGAAGCTTTCTTT.

The genes are TRBV18 and TRBJ1-6; no firm D call. Trimming removed 2 bases at V and 4 bases at J, with 12 bases between. Germline values: CDR1 KGHSH, CDR2 LQKENI. The CDR3 length is 16 residues. The DNA for the CDR3 is TGTGCCAGCTCACCAATCGGCCCAGCTTATAATTCACCCCTCCACTTT. Its translation is CASSPIGPAYNSPLHF.

This clone was seen a handful of times. In DNA form, the CDR3 reads TGTGCCAGCAGTTTGACATTCTCCTATAATTCACCCCTCCACTTT. It yields the protein CASSLTFSYNSPLHF. J is TRBJ1-6 and V is TRBV6-5, with no clear D. Germline V gene sequence: CDR1 MNHEY, CDR2 SVGAGI. The ends were cut back, 4 bases at V and 0 bases at J, with 7 bases in the middle. The CDR3 is 15 amino acids.

V and J are TRBV25-1 and TRBJ2-7; TRBD1 might be the D (6 bases). Germline V gives CDR1 MGHDK, CDR2 SYGVNS. The ends were cut back, 2 bases at V and 0 bases at J, with 11 bases in the middle. This CDR3 has 15 residues. CDR3 DNA sequence: TGTGCCAGCAGTGAACGACAGGCTAACTCCTACGAGCAGTACTTC. Protein: CASSERQANSYEQYF.